This TCR beta chain originates from a study of blood T cell repertoires in COVID-19. Sequenced by immunoSEQ multiplex PCR; TCRdb stores in-frame clones only, minus some. The data show about half a million clones, approximately 91% seen once. Sequenced sample: PBMCs or T cells enriched from blood (not recorded which). This TCR derives from a woman in her fifties or sixties who had recovered from COVID-19.

Here the CDR3 reads CASRDRDIGTQYF. The DNA for the CDR3 is TGTGCCAGCAGGGACAGAGATATTGGGACCCAGTACTTC. This chain connects TRBV6-5 to TRBJ2-5; the D gene is possibly TRBD1 (6 bases). The CDR3 contains 13 residues. Germline CDR1 and CDR2: MNHEY and SVGAGI. V lost 6 bases, J lost 7 bases, and 15 bases lay in between.